The rows below give T cell receptor beta chains drawn from one sample of a study of blood T cell repertoires in COVID-19. TCRdb's copy holds only in-frame clones and misses some; the assay was immunoSEQ multiplex PCR. Here the sample spans more than 150,000 clones, 89% being singletons. Sequencing was carried out using peripheral blood. The receptors derive from a man between 60 and 75 years old with acute or convalescent COVID-19. Both conserved end residues are part of each CDR3. A D gene is named only where the DNA matches it firmly. A clone size is listed for some rows: how often the clone was seen (once, few, many), or a class if it is expanded.

V gene: TRBV18; D gene: -; clone size: few; J gene: TRBJ1-3; CDR3 protein: CASSPRREQGSGNTIYF; CDR3 DNA: TGTGCCAGCTCACCAAGAAGGGAACAGGGCTCTGGAAACACCATATATTTT
V gene: TRBV4-1; D gene: -; clone size: -; J gene: TRBJ2-3; CDR3 protein: CASSQGVGVPDTQYF; CDR3 DNA: TGCGCCAGCAGCCAAGGTGTAGGGGTTCCAGATACGCAGTATTTT
V gene: TRBV28; D gene: -; clone size: -; J gene: TRBJ2-7; CDR3 protein: CASSLFAGYYEQYF; CDR3 DNA: TGTGCCAGCAGTTTATTCGCCGGGTACTACGAGCAGTACTTC
V gene: TRBV7-9; D gene: -; clone size: -; J gene: TRBJ1-3; CDR3 protein: CASSRMGSVGNTIYF; CDR3 DNA: TGTGCCAGCAGCCGGATGGGGAGCGTTGGAAACACCATATATTTT
V gene: TRBV5-4; D gene: TRBD2; clone size: few; J gene: TRBJ2-7; CDR3 protein: CASGGEVGYEQYF; CDR3 DNA: TGTGCCAGCGGGGGGGAAGTCGGCTACGAGCAGTACTTC
V gene: TRBV3-1/TRBV3-2; D gene: TRBD1; clone size: once; J gene: TRBJ1-1; CDR3 protein: CASSQEAGTGGMGEAFF; CDR3 DNA: TGTGCCAGCAGCCAAGAGGCCGGGACAGGGGGCATGGGGGAAGCTTTCTTT
V gene: TRBV12-3/TRBV12-4; D gene: -; clone size: -; J gene: TRBJ2-7; CDR3 protein: CASSFLYEQYF; CDR3 DNA: TGTGCCAGCAGTTTTCTGTACGAGCAGTACTTC
V gene: TRBV11-2; D gene: TRBD2; clone size: -; J gene: TRBJ2-5; CDR3 protein: CASSKVAGGPDPQYF; CDR3 DNA: TGTGCCAGCAGCAAGGTAGCGGGGGGCCCAGACCCCCAGTACTTC
V gene: TRBV5-6; D gene: -; clone size: -; J gene: TRBJ1-5; CDR3 protein: CASSLGRGRNQPQHF; CDR3 DNA: TGTGCCAGCAGCTTGGGGAGGGGCCGCAATCAGCCCCAGCATTTT
V gene: TRBV3-1/TRBV3-2; D gene: TRBD1; clone size: -; J gene: TRBJ2-7; CDR3 protein: CASSQEPGQGYEQYF; CDR3 DNA: TGTGCCAGCAGCCAAGAACCGGGACAGGGATACGAGCAGTACTTC
V gene: TRBV15; D gene: -; clone size: -; J gene: TRBJ1-3; CDR3 protein: CATRPQGGGNTIYF; CDR3 DNA: TGTGCCACCAGGCCACAAGGGGGAGGAAACACCATATATTTT
V gene: TRBV4-2; D gene: -; clone size: -; J gene: TRBJ1-1; CDR3 protein: CASSQDLLNTEAFF; CDR3 DNA: TGTGCCAGCAGCCAAGACCTCCTGAACACTGAAGCTTTCTTT
V gene: TRBV4-1; D gene: TRBD2; clone size: -; J gene: TRBJ2-2; CDR3 protein: CASSQTGTRNTGELFF; CDR3 DNA: TGCGCCAGCAGCCAGACTGGGACTAGGAACACCGGGGAGCTGTTTTTT
V gene: TRBV5-1; D gene: TRBD2; clone size: -; J gene: TRBJ2-1; CDR3 protein: CASTSGGLLYNEQFF; CDR3 DNA: TGCGCCAGCACTAGCGGGGGGTTACTCTACAATGAGCAGTTCTTC
V gene: TRBV5-1; D gene: TRBD1; clone size: -; J gene: TRBJ1-1; CDR3 protein: CASSLEGRGPATEAFF; CDR3 DNA: TGCGCCAGCAGCTTGGAGGGCAGGGGGCCCGCCACTGAAGCTTTCTTT
V gene: TRBV6-5; D gene: -; clone size: once; J gene: TRBJ1-1; CDR3 protein: CASSYSGVEAFF; CDR3 DNA: TGTGCCAGCAGTTACTCGGGAGTTGAAGCTTTCTTT
V gene: TRBV19; D gene: TRBD1; clone size: few; J gene: TRBJ1-1; CDR3 protein: CASSSLQYRGHNTEAFF; CDR3 DNA: TGTGCCAGTAGTTCCCTTCAATACAGGGGGCATAACACTGAAGCTTTCTTT
V gene: TRBV6-1; D gene: TRBD2; clone size: -; J gene: TRBJ2-2; CDR3 protein: CASSEVLAGGIGELFF; CDR3 DNA: TGTGCCAGCAGTGAAGTGCTAGCGGGGGGGATCGGGGAGCTGTTTTTT